The clone carrying this T cell receptor beta chain was found many times. TCRdb called the 5' RACE reads again in MiXCR, with one record for every CDR3 protein. Altogether tens of thousands of distinct CDR3 sequences are present, approximately 2.4% being singletons, with the ten largest covering about 1%. These data are taken from a study of neurological immune-mediated disorders. This CDR3 contains 16 residues. The V segment lost 1 base and the J segment 1 base; nucleotides outside the gene matches: 6. CDR1 is SGHTA and CDR2 is FQGNSA in the germline V gene. The TCR originated in a woman aged 25 to 39 with multiple sclerosis. The rearrangement links TRBV7-2 to TRBJ2-5, with 7 positions matching TRBD2. The specimen sequenced was PBMCs. CDR3 bases: TGTGCCAGCAGCTTAGGGGCGGGAGCGCGCCAAGAGACCCAGTACTTC. Translation: CASSLGAGARQETQYF.